This T cell receptor (beta chain) appears in the sequencing data of a study of control samples from healthy donors and cancer patients. The CDR3 runs 15 residues. Looked up from germline, CDR1 is SGHAT and CDR2 is FQNNGV. V gave up 5 bases and J gave up 4 bases, with 16 bases separating them. This clone occurred once. Produced via immunoSEQ multiplex PCR; TCRdb's table is partial and in-frame only. The sample holds under 450,000 clones, about nine tenths seen once. Sequencing input: PBMCs. The gene calls are TRBV11-2 and TRBJ2-3, with D tentatively TRBD2 (6 bases). This clonotype was obtained from a man between 35 and 55 years old with head and neck cancer. The CDR3 coding sequence is TGTGCCAGCAGCCCACGGGACTCCCTCGCAGATACGCAGTATTTT. Amino acids: CASSPRDSLADTQYF.